This T cell receptor (beta chain) was sequenced in a study of neurological immune-mediated disorders. As to this clonotype: Its antigen remains unknown.

Each TCR transcript was tagged with a 10-nucleotide random UMI during 5'RACE. Over 200 million TCR-beta sequences, together covering 15-18 subjects, were produced by every individual sequencing run that was carried out. TCRdb processed the 5' RACE reads anew with MiXCR; each CDR3 protein has one entry. The sample consists of roughly 61,000 distinct CDR3 sequences, less than 25% of them appearing once. The time point: technical triplicate 2. 2 million PBMCs stored at -80 C were the source of the unsorted libraries. The CDR3 is made up of 11 amino acids. Findings and limits, study-wide: None of the CDR3 amino acid sequences of expanded clones recurred across subjects, suggesting private repertoires in all groups.

The receptor was derived from a man aged 55-75 years with HTLV-1-associated myelopathy (HAM/TSP). Sequenced sample: PBMCs. The chain combines TRBV21-1 with TRBJ2-5. TRBV21-1 is a pseudogene segment. CDR3 bases: TGTGCCAGCAGCGGCTCAAGGGCCCAGTACTTC. Translating gives CASSGSRAQYF.